The 22 T cell receptor beta chains given below trace back to one sample, sequenced in a study of shared clonotypes between healthy human individuals. TCRdb's copy holds only in-frame clones and misses some; the assay was immunoSEQ multiplex PCR. Of about 980,000 clones in the sample, over 75% were seen once. Material for sequencing was memory CD4+ T cells sorted from blood. As for subset: CD45RA-negative fraction. These receptors all stem from a man aged 18 to 35 in good health.

The V call is TRBV11-3, the J call TRBJ2-1; TRBD2 aligns across 8 bases. The CDR3 extends over 15 amino acids. Germline V gene lookup returns CDR1 SGHNT and CDR2 YENEEA. J lost 3 bases, V lost 5 bases, and 6 bases had no gene match. CDR3 DNA sequence: TGTGCCAGCAGCATAAGCGGGGGCCTCTACAATGAGCAGTTCTTC. Translated, it gives CASSISGGLYNEQFF. The full variable domain, in which reference TRBV11-3 and TRBJ2-1 provide the parts outside the CDR3, is EAGVVQSPRYKIIEKKQPVAFWCNPISGHNTLYWYLQNLGQGPELLIRYENEEAVDDSQLPKDRFSAERLKGVDSTLKIQPAELGDSAVYLCASSISGGLYNEQFFGPGTRLTVL.

The chain links TRBV4-1 to TRBJ2-1; D not resolved. CDR3 length equals 16 residues. The germline gives CDR1 MGHRA, CDR2 YSYEKL. V shed 6 bases and J shed 3 bases, with 18 bases lying between them. CDR3 coding DNA: TGCGCCAGCAGAAAGGGTTCGGTACCCGGCTACAATGAGCAGTTCTTC. Translated, it gives CASRKGSVPGYNEQFF.

V and J are TRBV5-5 and TRBJ2-5; D gene unclear. The CDR3 consists of 15 residues. CDR1 and CDR2 (germline): SGHKS, YYEKEE (reference sequence). The germline V and J ends were trimmed by 4 bases and 5 bases, with 18 bases remaining between them. CDR3: CASSRVTAGLETQYF. CDR3 bases: TGTGCCAGCAGCCGCGTCACGGCAGGTCTTGAGACCCAGTACTTC. Based on the CDR3 plus reference TRBV5-5 and TRBJ2-5, the full variable domain is DAGVTQSPTHLIKTRGQQVTLRCSPISGHKSVSWYQQVLGQGPQFIFQYYEKEERGRGNFPDRFSARQFPNYSSELNVNALLLGDSALYLCASSRVTAGLETQYFGPGTRLLVL.

The chain is built from TRBV19 and TRBJ2-7; D is undetermined. This CDR3 is 12 amino acids long. The germline V gene has CDR1 LNHDA and CDR2 SQIVND (reference sequence). The ends were cut back, 5 bases at V and 4 bases at J, with 9 bases in the middle. This chain's CDR3 is CASSEGSYEQYF. CDR3 sequence (DNA): TGTGCCAGTAGTGAAGGGTCATACGAGCAGTACTTC.

The chain carries TRBV5-1 and TRBJ2-7; D could derive from TRBD1 or TRBD2 (5 bases each). CDR3 length: 15 amino acids. The V gene's germline CDR1 is SGHRS and CDR2 YFSETQ. With 5 bases removed from V and 0 bases from J, the gap between germline ends came to 15 bases. The CDR3 DNA follows: TGCGCCAGCAGATCTGCCGGGACGTACTCCTACGAGCAGTACTTC. Encoded protein: CASRSAGTYSYEQYF.

The V gene is TRBV7-3, the J gene TRBJ2-3; TRBD1 agrees at 7 bases. The V and J ends lost 8 bases and 3 bases, in that order; junction bases with no gene match: 5. CDR1 is SGHTA and CDR2 is FQGTGA in the germline V gene. The CDR3 is made up of 13 amino acids. CDR3 in DNA: TGTGCCAGCTCCGAACAGGGGACAGATACGCAGTATTTT. This translates into CASSEQGTDTQYF.

The CDR3, as DNA: TGTGCCAGCAGCCCCCGATCTGGCTACGAGCAGTACTTC. Translating it yields CASSPRSGYEQYF. The chain recombines TRBV7-2 with TRBJ2-7; D ambiguous. Germline V lookup: CDR1 SGHTA, CDR2 FQGNSA. This CDR3 is built from 13 residues. V gave up 5 bases and J gave up 3 bases, with 11 bases separating them. The whole variable domain, remainder taken from reference TRBV7-2 and TRBJ2-7, is GAGVSQSPSNKVTEKGKDVELRCDPISGHTALYWYRQSLGQGLEFLIYFQGNSAPDKSGLPSDRFSAERTGGSVSTLTIQRTQQEDSAVYLCASSPRSGYEQYFGPGTRLTVT.

The rearrangement links TRBV28 to TRBJ1-1, with TRBD1 as a possible D gene (6 bases). The CDR3 is made up of 17 amino acids. Trimming took off 2 bases at V and 4 bases at J, with 20 bases between the two ends. The germline V gene encodes CDR1 MDHEN and CDR2 SYDVKM. The CDR3 reads CASSLHLNTGFGTEAFF. CDR3 coding DNA: TGTGCCAGCAGTTTACACCTTAACACAGGGTTCGGCACTGAAGCTTTCTTT.

This chain uses TRBV9 with TRBJ2-1; weak D call: TRBD2 (5 bases). The length of the CDR3 is 14 residues. Trimming took off 4 bases at V and 1 base at J, with 9 bases between the two ends. CDR1 is SGDLS, CDR2 YYNGEE, per germline. The CDR3 DNA reads as TGTGCCAGCAGCACAACTAGTTCCTACAATGAGCAGTTCTTC. It codes for CASSTTSSYNEQFF.

The chain's CDR3 is CASSSNRGTGALTYEQYF. The CDR3 nucleotides are TGTGCCAGTAGTAGCAACCGAGGGACAGGGGCATTGACCTACGAGCAGTACTTC. The chain carries TRBV19 and TRBJ2-7; TRBD1 aligns across 10 bases. CDR3 length: 18 amino acids. Germline V gene lookup returns CDR1 LNHDA and CDR2 SQIVND (reference sequence). J gave up 2 bases and V 4 bases, and 14 bases lay outside the gene matches.

This clone has only one observation. This sequence joins TRBV7-9 and TRBJ2-2; 8 bases map to TRBD2. This CDR3 comprises 14 residues. Losses at the gene ends were 5 bases for V and 6 bases for J; bases not matched to a gene: 5. Germline CDR1 reads SEHNR; CDR2 reads FQNEAQ (reference sequence). CDR3 protein: CASSPGLASGELFF. The CDR3 DNA follows: TGTGCCAGCAGCCCTGGACTAGCCTCCGGGGAGCTGTTTTTT.

This clone was counted a few times. The chain has TRBV6-1 and TRBJ1-2, with D unclear. The V gene's germline CDR1 is MNHNS and CDR2 SASEGT. There are 12 residues in the CDR3. V was cut by 3 bases and J by 2 bases, with 4 bases left in between. In DNA, the CDR3 is TGTGCCAGCAGTGACCCGAACTATGGCTACACCTTC. It encodes CASSDPNYGYTF.

The gene calls are TRBV5-1 and TRBJ1-1; 7 nucleotides agree with TRBD1. V lost 2 bases to trimming and J lost 0 bases; unmatched junction nucleotides: 4. Germline-derived CDR1 and CDR2 are SGHRS and YFSETQ. CDR3 length equals 15 residues. CDR3 sequence: CASSFAGTVNTEAFF. The CDR3 bases are TGCGCCAGCAGCTTTGCGGGGACAGTGAACACTGAAGCTTTCTTT.

V is TRBV6-6 and J is TRBJ1-3; TRBD1 might be the D (5 bases). V was cut by 5 bases and J by 4 bases, with 15 bases left in between. This CDR3 comprises 15 residues. Per the germline V gene, CDR1 is MNHNY and CDR2 is SVGAGI (reference sequence). The CDR3 spells CASSDAGTSGNTIYF. DNA of the CDR3: TGTGCCAGCAGTGATGCCGGGACCTCCGGAAACACCATATATTTT.

With respect to this clone: Other DNA sequences from this sample encode an identical CDR3 as well. The chain carries TRBV5-1 and TRBJ1-1; no clear D gene. In germline, CDR1 is SGHRS, CDR2 YFSETQ. With 4 bases removed from V and 1 base from J, the gap between germline ends came to 8 bases. The CDR3 is 13 amino acids. CDR3 loop: CASSHGGNTEAFF. The CDR3, as DNA: TGCGCCAGCAGCCATGGCGGGAACACTGAAGCTTTCTTT.

The chain employs TRBV9 and TRBJ2-7; 9 nucleotides match TRBD1. The J segment lost 4 bases and the V segment lost 0 bases, leaving 8 bases of the junction unmatched. From germline, CDR1 is SGDLS and CDR2 YYNGEE. There are 16 residues in the CDR3. The CDR3 DNA reads TGTGCCAGCAGCGTAGAACAGGGGGCGAATATGTACGAGCAGTACTTC. Translated, it gives CASSVEQGANMYEQYF.

V is TRBV5-1 and J is TRBJ1-5, with TRBD1 as a possible D gene (5 bases). Germline V gene sequence: CDR1 SGHRS, CDR2 YFSETQ. The CDR3 contains 15 residues. Trimming left V 0 bases short and J 4 bases short, with 11 bases between. The CDR3, as DNA: TGCGCCAGCAGCTTGGGGGGGATGGGAAATCAGCCCCAGCATTTT. Its protein is CASSLGGMGNQPQHF. The complete variable domain, with remaining parts taken from reference TRBV5-1 and TRBJ1-5, reads KAGVTQTPRYLIKTRGQQVTLSCSPISGHRSVSWYQQTPGQGLQFLFEYFSETQRNKGNFPGRFSGRQFSNSRSEMNVSTLELGDSALYLCASSLGGMGNQPQHFGDGTRLSIL.

This chain joins TRBV7-2 and TRBJ2-1, with D perhaps given as TRBD1 or TRBD2 (5 bases each). CDR1 is SGHTA, CDR2 FQGNSA, per germline. CDR3 length: 17 amino acids. Trimming shortened V by 0 bases and J by 2 bases, and 14 bases separated the two germline ends. DNA of the CDR3: TGTGCCAGCAGCTTAGCGGGGGTTCTGAGTACCTACAATGAGCAGTTCTTC. This gives the protein CASSLAGVLSTYNEQFF.

As to this clone: This sample also contains other DNA sequences that code for the same CDR3. The J gene is TRBJ1-1, the V gene TRBV5-1, with D tentatively TRBD1 (6 bases). Germline CDR1 SGHRS, CDR2 YFSETQ. Trimming stripped 0 bases from V and 4 bases from J, with 10 bases between. The CDR3 spans 14 residues. This CDR3 is CASSLAQGGTEAFF. The CDR3 DNA reads as TGCGCCAGCAGCTTGGCCCAAGGGGGCACTGAAGCTTTCTTT.

To note about this clone: A much larger clone lies a single base off, so this may be a read error. Other nucleotide sequences in the sample specify the same CDR3. This chain joins TRBV28 and TRBJ2-7, with D uncertain. Germline CDR1 and CDR2: MDHEN and SYDVKM. V lost 0 bases and J lost 3, with 9 bases in between. The CDR3 sequence is 14 residues long. In DNA form, the CDR3 reads TGTGCCAGCAGTTTATGGCAGACTTACTACGAGCAGTACTTC. This translates into CASSLWQTYYEQYF.

This chain joins TRBV10-3 and TRBJ2-7, with TRBD2 matching over 8 bases. In germline, CDR1 is ENHRY, CDR2 SYGVKD. V shed 2 bases and J 4 bases; nucleotides not matched to a gene: 7. The CDR3 contains 15 residues. Here the CDR3 DNA reads TGTGCCATCAGTGAGGCTGTGACTAGCGCTTACGAGCAGTACTTC. Protein product: CAISEAVTSAYEQYF.

The J gene is TRBJ1-1, the V gene TRBV5-6; D unresolved. CDR1 is SGHDT and CDR2 is YYEEEE in the germline V gene. The CDR3 is made up of 12 amino acids. Trimming removed 1 base at V and 2 bases at J, with 3 bases between. CDR3 in amino acids: CASSLYNTEAFF. In DNA form, the CDR3 reads TGTGCCAGCAGCTTGTATAACACTGAAGCTTTCTTT.